Below are 27 T cell receptor beta chains sequenced from a single sample in a study of T cell responses to AZD1222 COVID-19 vaccine. Produced via immunoSEQ multiplex PCR; TCRdb's table is partial and in-frame only. This table has 100,000 to 150,000 clones, over 80% appearing once. The source material was peripheral blood, sampled on day 0 of AZD1222 vaccination. Source of these receptors: an adult in good health.

CDR3 loop: CASSFGGISYEQYF. The DNA for the CDR3 is TGTGCCAGCAGCTTTGGTGGGATTAGCTACGAGCAGTACTTC. The rearrangement joins TRBV5-5 to TRBJ2-7; D gene unclear. The CDR3 spans 14 residues. Germline CDR1 reads SGHKS; CDR2 reads YYEKEE (reference sequence). Deletions cut 2 bases from V and 3 bases from J, with 12 bases between.

J is TRBJ1-1 and V is TRBV28, with D maybe TRBD1 (5 bases). Trimming stripped 4 bases from V and 4 bases from J, with 7 bases between. The germline V gene has CDR1 MDHEN and CDR2 SYDVKM. The CDR3 length is 12 residues. The CDR3 DNA sequence: TGTGCCAGCAGTTGGGGCGTCACTGAAGCTTTCTTT. This encodes CASSWGVTEAFF.

The rearrangement joins TRBV19 to TRBJ1-6; 11 bases fit TRBD1. Germline V lookup: CDR1 LNHDA, CDR2 SQIVND (reference sequence). Trimming removed 6 bases from V and 2 bases from J; junction bases left unmatched: 6. The CDR3 is 17 amino acids. In DNA, the CDR3 is TGTGCCAGTAGCCCGGACAGGGGGCCGGCCTATAATTCACCCCTCCACTTT. It translates to CASSPDRGPAYNSPLHF.

V and J are TRBV15 and TRBJ1-3, with a tentative D call TRBD1 (5 bases). The CDR3 contains 15 residues. Germline V gene lookup returns CDR1 LNHNV and CDR2 YYDKDF (reference sequence). V was clipped by 4 bases and J by 0 bases, with 10 bases between them. The DNA for the CDR3 is TGTGCCACCAGCACTCTTGGGGGCTCTGGAAACACCATATATTTT. It yields the protein CATSTLGGSGNTIYF.

V is TRBV6-5 and J is TRBJ2-7; D unclear. CDR1 and CDR2 (germline): MNHEY, SVGAGI. The CDR3 extends over 13 amino acids. V dropped 11 bases and J dropped 3 bases, with 17 bases sitting between them. For the CDR3, the DNA is TGTGCCTTACTCGAGGTACCGGGCTACGAGCAGTACTTC. This encodes CALLEVPGYEQYF.

This chain uses TRBV7-2 with TRBJ1-2, with D unresolved. The CDR3 has 13 amino acids. From germline, CDR1 is SGHTA and CDR2 FQGNSA. Between the trimmed V and J ends, which lost 8 bases and 4 bases, there was a span of 14 bases. CDR3 sequence: CASGSGGLYGYTF. The CDR3 nucleotides are TGTGCCAGCGGATCAGGCGGACTCTATGGCTACACCTTC.

This rearrangement joins TRBV7-9 to TRBJ2-2, with D possibly matching TRBD1 (6 bases). The CDR3 has 17 residues. The V end was cut by 1 base, the J end by 3 bases, with 15 bases between. CDR1 and CDR2 from the germline V gene are SEHNR and FQNEAQ (reference sequence). The CDR3 DNA reads TGTGCCAGCAGCTTAGACTTGGTGACAGGAGACACCGGGGAGCTGTTTTTT. Its translation: CASSLDLVTGDTGELFF.

CDR3 amino acids: CASSEVRYNEQFF. The CDR3 DNA sequence: TGTGCCAGCAGTGAGGTGAGGTACAATGAGCAGTTCTTC. J is TRBJ2-1 and V is TRBV2; D not resolved. V was pared by 3 bases and J by 4 bases, with 7 bases between. Germline CDR1 SNHLY, CDR2 FYNNEI. The CDR3 consists of 13 residues.

The chain carries TRBV2 and TRBJ2-2, with TRBD2 as a possible D gene (5 bases). The CDR3 has 14 residues. Per germline, CDR1 SNHLY and CDR2 FYNNEI. The V gene lost 8 bases and the J gene lost 4 bases, with 14 bases spanning the gap. For the CDR3, the DNA is TGTGCCAGCTGCGACGGACTGGGCACCGGGGAGCTGTTTTTT. Its translation: CASCDGLGTGELFF.

The V gene is TRBV27, the J gene TRBJ1-6; the D is unclear. The CDR3 totals 13 residues. Germline V lookup: CDR1 MNHEY, CDR2 SMNVEV (reference sequence). V was cut by 1 base and J by 9 bases, with 7 bases left in between. The CDR3 DNA is TGTGCCAGCAGTTTATTGCGCGGTTCACCCCTCCACTTT. Residues: CASSLLRGSPLHF.

The V call is TRBV5-1, the J call TRBJ2-5; 8 positions agree with TRBD1. Losses at the gene ends were 0 bases for V and 7 bases for J; bases not matched to a gene: 8. The CDR3 covers 15 residues. Germline assignment: CDR1 SGHRS and CDR2 YFSETQ. Written as DNA, the CDR3 is TGCGCCAGCAGCTTGGCCAGGACAGGGTTGGGGACCCAGTACTTC. Residues: CASSLARTGLGTQYF.

This clone was seen just once. CDR3 DNA sequence: TGTGCCACCTTCCTGGACAGTTCGAACACCGGGGAGCTGTTTTTT. The encoded protein is CATFLDSSNTGELFF. V is TRBV5-4 and J is TRBJ2-2; TRBD1 is a possible D gene (6 bases). This CDR3 has 15 amino acids. The V end was cut by 9 bases, the J end by 0 bases, with 15 bases between. The germline V gene has CDR1 SGHNT and CDR2 YYREEE (reference sequence).

The chain joins TRBV7-8 to TRBJ2-7, with a possible D match to TRBD1 (5 bases). Deletions cut 1 base from V and 7 bases from J, with 14 bases between. The CDR3 loop spans 14 amino acids. Germline loops: CDR1 SGHVS, CDR2 FQNEAQ. Written as DNA, the CDR3 is TGTGCCAGCAGCTTAGGTGTCAGGGCTGGTGAGCAGTACTTC. As protein: CASSLGVRAGEQYF. Full variable domain (outside the CDR3, taken from reference TRBV7-8 and TRBJ2-7): GAGVSQSPRYKVAKRGQDVALRCDPISGHVSLFWYQQALGQGPEFLTYFQNEAQLDKSGLPSDRFFAERPEGSVSTLKIQRTQQEDSAVYLCASSLGVRAGEQYFGPGTRLTVT.

The chain employs TRBV5-5 and TRBJ1-5, with 7 bases identical to TRBD1. The CDR3 extends over 15 amino acids. V dropped 1 base and J dropped 8; count of bases not matched to a gene: 9. Germline lookup yields CDR1 SGHKS and CDR2 YYEKEE (reference sequence). CDR3: CASSLSWDRTEPQHF. The CDR3 DNA reads as TGTGCCAGCAGCTTGTCGTGGGACAGAACGGAGCCCCAGCATTTT.

V is TRBV24-1 and J is TRBJ2-1, with D hard to call. The CDR3 has 15 residues. Germline assignment: CDR1 KGHDR and CDR2 SFDVKD. Trimming removed 2 bases at V and 4 bases at J, with 11 bases between. CDR3 nucleotides: TGTGCCACCAGTGATTCCCGGTATGTGTACAATGAGCAGTTCTTC. Protein sequence: CATSDSRYVYNEQFF.

This CDR3 reads CASNLGSEQFF. Here the CDR3 DNA reads TGTGCCAGTAATCTCGGAAGTGAGCAGTTCTTC. This chain uses TRBV19 with TRBJ2-1; no firm D call. V gave up 7 bases and J gave up 9 bases, with 10 bases separating them. Germline V gives CDR1 LNHDA, CDR2 SQIVND (reference sequence). This CDR3 has 11 residues.

The rearrangement joins TRBV28 to TRBJ2-5, with D perhaps matching TRBD2 (6 bases). The germline V and J ends were trimmed by 4 bases and 2 bases, with 14 bases remaining between them. Germline assignment: CDR1 MDHEN and CDR2 SYDVKM. This CDR3 is 15 amino acids long. CDR3 in DNA: TGTGCCAGCAGTTCCGGAGGGTGGGATCAAGAGACCCAGTACTTC. Amino acid sequence: CASSSGGWDQETQYF.

In this sample, this clone turned up a few times. This chain links TRBV5-6 with TRBJ1-6; TRBD1 might be the D (5 bases). This CDR3 spans 17 amino acids. The germline V gene encodes CDR1 SGHDT and CDR2 YYEEEE. Deletions cut 2 bases from V and 7 bases from J, with 19 bases between. The CDR3 coding sequence is TGTGCCAGCAGCTTTTTCGGTTCGGGCAGGGTGAATTCACCCCTCCACTTT. It translates to CASSFFGSGRVNSPLHF.

V is TRBV29-1 and J is TRBJ1-5; 9 positions match TRBD1. The CDR3 spans 14 residues. Germline CDR1 and CDR2: SQVTM and ANQGSEA. J lost 5 bases, V lost 7 bases, and 9 bases had no gene match. CDR3 nucleotide sequence: TGCAGCGAACAGGACAGGGGTTCGCATCAGCCCCAGCATTTT. Residues: CSEQDRGSHQPQHF.

V and J are TRBV6-5 and TRBJ1-3, with D possibly being TRBD1 (6 bases). Germline V lookup: CDR1 MNHEY, CDR2 SVGAGI. The CDR3 loop spans 15 amino acids. Trimming stripped 6 bases from V and 2 bases from J, with 14 bases between. CDR3 in DNA: TGTGCCAGCAGCCTTACAGGGTACGCTGGAAACACCATATATTTT. Translation gives CASSLTGYAGNTIYF.

This chain links TRBV6-5 with TRBJ2-1; maybe TRBD1 (5 bases). Germline-derived CDR1 and CDR2 are MNHEY and SVGAGI. CDR3 length: 16 residues. V lost 0 bases and J 0 bases, leaving 9 bases between the germline ends. CDR3: CASSYSYRSSYNEQFF. The CDR3 bases are TGTGCCAGCAGTTACTCTTACAGGTCCTCCTACAATGAGCAGTTCTTC.

This clone was recorded only once. The chain joins TRBV7-3 to TRBJ2-3, with a tentative D call TRBD1 (6 bases). Between the trimmed V and J ends, which lost 5 bases and 0 bases, there was a span of 6 bases. In germline, CDR1 is SGHTA, CDR2 FQGTGA. The CDR3 length is 13 residues. The CDR3 nucleotides are TGTGCCAGCAGCAGGGGGAGCACAGATACGCAGTATTTT. It yields the protein CASSRGSTDTQYF. The variable domain in full, with the rest retrieved from reference TRBV7-3 and TRBJ2-3, is GAGVSQTPSNKVTEKGKYVELRCDPISGHTALYWYRQSLGQGPEFLIYFQGTGAADDSGLPNDRFFAVRPEGSVSTLKIQRTERGDSAVYLCASSRGSTDTQYFGPGTRLTVL.

V gene TRBV7-8 combines with J gene TRBJ2-1; D is perhaps TRBD2 (5 bases). CDR3 length equals 17 residues. Germline V gene data show CDR1 as SGHVS and CDR2 as FQNEAQ. V lost 5 bases and J 3 bases, leaving 20 bases between the germline ends. DNA of the CDR3: TGTGCCAGCAGCCAACGGAGGTCTGCTTTCCTCTACAATGAGCAGTTCTTC. This translates into CASSQRRSAFLYNEQFF.

The chain has TRBV19 and TRBJ1-5, with a weak D call TRBD1 (5 bases). Germline assignment: CDR1 LNHDA and CDR2 SQIVND (reference sequence). The CDR3 runs 16 residues. With 8 bases removed from V and 1 base from J, the gap between germline ends came to 18 bases. CDR3 bases: TGTGCCAGTCATGGGGCCTGGACTAGGAGCAATCAGCCCCAGCATTTT. It yields the protein CASHGAWTRSNQPQHF.

V is TRBV19 and J is TRBJ1-2; 7 bases agree with TRBD1. This CDR3 is built from 13 residues. The V gene end was trimmed by 4 bases and the J gene end by 7 bases; junction bases not matched to a gene: 6. Germline CDR1 and CDR2: LNHDA and SQIVND (reference sequence). The CDR3 sequence: CASSTNTGVGYTF. The CDR3 coding sequence is TGTGCCAGTAGTACCAACACAGGGGTTGGCTACACCTTC.

The CDR3 protein is CASSEARRNTGELFF. CDR3 sequence (DNA): TGTGCCAGCAGTGAAGCCCGGCGGAACACCGGGGAGCTGTTTTTT. This chain joins TRBV6-1 and TRBJ2-2; D unresolved. Trimming removed 0 bases from V and 1 base from J, with 6 bases in between. The CDR3 spans 15 residues. Germline values: CDR1 MNHNS, CDR2 SASEGT.

The CDR3 region has the DNA TGTGCCAGCAGCCGACAGGGCTCTAACTATGGCTACACCTTC. It codes for CASSRQGSNYGYTF. The genes are TRBV3-1 (or the pseudogene TRBV3-2) and TRBJ1-2; TRBD1 agrees at 7 bases. This CDR3 is built from 14 residues. With V trimmed by 4 bases and J by 0 bases, 2 bases remained unmatched. CDR1 LGHDT and CDR2 YNNKEL come from the germline V gene (reference sequence).